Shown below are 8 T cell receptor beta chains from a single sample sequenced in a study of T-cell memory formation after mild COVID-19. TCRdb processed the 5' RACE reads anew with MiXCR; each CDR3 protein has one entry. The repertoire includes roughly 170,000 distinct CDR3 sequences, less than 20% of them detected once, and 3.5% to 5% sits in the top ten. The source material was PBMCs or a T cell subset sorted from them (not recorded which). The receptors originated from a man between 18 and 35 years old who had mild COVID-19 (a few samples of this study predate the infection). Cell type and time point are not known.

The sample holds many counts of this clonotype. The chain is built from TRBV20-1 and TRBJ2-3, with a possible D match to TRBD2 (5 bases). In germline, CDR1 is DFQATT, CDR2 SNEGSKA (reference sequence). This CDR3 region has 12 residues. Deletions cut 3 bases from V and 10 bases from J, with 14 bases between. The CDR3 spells CSASKGVRAQYF. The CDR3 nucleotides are TGCAGTGCTAGTAAGGGAGTAAGAGCGCAGTATTTT.

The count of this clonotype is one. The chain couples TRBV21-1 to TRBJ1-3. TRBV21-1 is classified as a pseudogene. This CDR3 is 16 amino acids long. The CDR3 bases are TGTGCCAGCAGCCACACGATCGGGCCGTCTGGAAACACCATATATTTT. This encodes CASSHTIGPSGNTIYF.

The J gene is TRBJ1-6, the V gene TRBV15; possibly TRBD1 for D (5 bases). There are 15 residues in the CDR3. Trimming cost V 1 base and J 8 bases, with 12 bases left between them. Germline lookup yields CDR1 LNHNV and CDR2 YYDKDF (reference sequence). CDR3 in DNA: TGTGCCACCAGCAGAGGGCTGGGGGAATATTCACCCCTCCACTTT. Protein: CATSRGLGEYSPLHF.

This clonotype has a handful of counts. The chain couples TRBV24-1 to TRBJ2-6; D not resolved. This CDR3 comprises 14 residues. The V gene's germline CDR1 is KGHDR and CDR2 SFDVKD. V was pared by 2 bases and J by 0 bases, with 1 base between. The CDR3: CATSDSSGANVLTF. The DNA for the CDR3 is TGTGCCACCAGTGATTCCTCTGGGGCCAACGTCCTGACTTTC.

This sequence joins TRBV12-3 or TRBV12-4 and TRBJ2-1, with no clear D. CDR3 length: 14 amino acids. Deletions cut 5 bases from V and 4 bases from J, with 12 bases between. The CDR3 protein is CASSPRRLYNEQFF. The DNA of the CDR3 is TGTGCCAGCAGTCCCAGGCGTTTGTACAATGAGCAGTTCTTC.

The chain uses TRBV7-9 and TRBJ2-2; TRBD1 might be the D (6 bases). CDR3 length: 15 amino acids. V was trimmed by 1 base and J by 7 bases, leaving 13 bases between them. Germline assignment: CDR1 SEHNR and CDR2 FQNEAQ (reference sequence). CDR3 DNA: TGTGCCAGCAGCTTAGATCTGGGGGCCGGCGGGGAGCTGTTTTTT. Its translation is CASSLDLGAGGELFF.

As DNA, the CDR3 is TGCGCCAGCAGCTTGGTTGGGGCCCCCGGGGGCGAGACCCAGTACTTC. Its translation is CASSLVGAPGGETQYF. V usage is TRBV5-1 and J usage is TRBJ2-5; D tentatively reads TRBD1 or TRBD2 (6 bases each). Trimming removed 0 bases from V and 5 bases from J, with 17 bases in between. This CDR3 spans 16 amino acids. Germline CDR1 and CDR2: SGHRS and YFSETQ.

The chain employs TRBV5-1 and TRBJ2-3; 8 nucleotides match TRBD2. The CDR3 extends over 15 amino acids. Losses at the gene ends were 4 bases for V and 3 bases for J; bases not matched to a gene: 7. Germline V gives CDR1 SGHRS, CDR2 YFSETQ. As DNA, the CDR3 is TGCGCCAGCAGCCCGAGCGGGGGTGGTACAGATACGCAGTATTTT. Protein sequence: CASSPSGGGTDTQYF.